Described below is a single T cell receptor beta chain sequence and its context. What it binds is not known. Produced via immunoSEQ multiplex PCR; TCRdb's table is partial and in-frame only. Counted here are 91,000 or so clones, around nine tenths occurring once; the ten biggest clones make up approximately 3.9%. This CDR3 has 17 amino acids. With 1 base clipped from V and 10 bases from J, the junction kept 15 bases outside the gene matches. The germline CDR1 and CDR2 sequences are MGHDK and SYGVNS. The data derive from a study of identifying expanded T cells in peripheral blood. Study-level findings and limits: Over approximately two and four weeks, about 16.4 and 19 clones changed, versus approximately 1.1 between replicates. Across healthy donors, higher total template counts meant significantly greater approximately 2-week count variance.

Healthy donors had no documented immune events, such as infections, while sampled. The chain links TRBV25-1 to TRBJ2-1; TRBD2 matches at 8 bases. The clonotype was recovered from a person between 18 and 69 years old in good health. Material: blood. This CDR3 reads CASSEFASGAGVGEQFF. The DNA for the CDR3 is TGTGCCAGCAGTGAATTTGCGAGCGGAGCGGGAGTCGGAGAGCAGTTCTTC.